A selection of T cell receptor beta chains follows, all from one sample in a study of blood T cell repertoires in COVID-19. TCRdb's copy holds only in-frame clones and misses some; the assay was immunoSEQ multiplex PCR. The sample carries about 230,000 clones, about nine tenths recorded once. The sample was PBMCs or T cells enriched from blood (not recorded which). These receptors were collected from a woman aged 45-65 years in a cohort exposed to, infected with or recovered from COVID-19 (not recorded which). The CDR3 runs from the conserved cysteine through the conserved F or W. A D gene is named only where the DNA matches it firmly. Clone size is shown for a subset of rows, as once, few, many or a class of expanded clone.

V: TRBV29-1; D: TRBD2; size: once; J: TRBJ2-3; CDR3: CSVTPGGTGTDTQYF; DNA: TGCAGCGTTACCCCCGGGGGGACGGGCACAGATACGCAGTATTTT
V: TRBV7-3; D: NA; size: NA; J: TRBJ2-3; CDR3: CASSFTRSGTDTQYF; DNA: TGTGCCAGCAGCTTCACACGAAGCGGCACAGATACGCAGTATTTT
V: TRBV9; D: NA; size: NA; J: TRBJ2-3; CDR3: CASSVAVGAGSDTQYF; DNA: TGTGCCAGCAGCGTAGCGGTGGGGGCGGGTTCAGATACGCAGTATTTT
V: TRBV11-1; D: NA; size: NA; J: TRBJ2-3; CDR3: CASSLRLGPNTQYF; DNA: TGTGCCAGCAGCTTACGACTAGGCCCCAATACGCAGTATTTT
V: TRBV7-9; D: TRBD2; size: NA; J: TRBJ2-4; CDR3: CASSLILAGENIQYF; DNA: TGTGCCAGCAGCTTGATACTAGCGGGGGAAAACATTCAGTACTTC
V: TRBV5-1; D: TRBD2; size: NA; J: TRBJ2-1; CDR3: CASSFSGGSYNEQFF; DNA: TGCGCCAGCAGCTTCTCGGGGGGGTCCTACAATGAGCAGTTCTTC
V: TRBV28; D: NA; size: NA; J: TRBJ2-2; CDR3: CASSSAGKGLNTGELFF; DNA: TGTGCCAGCAGCTCTGCCGGAAAGGGGCTGAACACCGGGGAGCTGTTTTTT
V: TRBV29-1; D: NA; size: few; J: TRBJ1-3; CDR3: CSVEDGVGNTIYF; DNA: TGCAGCGTTGAAGACGGAGTAGGAAACACCATATATTTT
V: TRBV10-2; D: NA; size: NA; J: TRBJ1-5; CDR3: CASRLGGDQPQHF; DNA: TGCGCCAGTCGACTCGGAGGGGATCAGCCCCAGCATTTT
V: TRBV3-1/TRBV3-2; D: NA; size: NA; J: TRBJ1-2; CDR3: CASSLTGGTGYGYTF; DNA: TGTGCCAGCAGCCTGACCGGGGGGACGGGGTATGGCTACACCTTC
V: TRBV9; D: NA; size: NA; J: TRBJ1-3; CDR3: CASSDRGGVGNTIYF; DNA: TGTGCCAGCAGCGATAGAGGAGGGGTCGGAAACACCATATATTTT
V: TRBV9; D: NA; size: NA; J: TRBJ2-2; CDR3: CASSVARGANTGELFF; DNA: TGTGCCAGCAGCGTAGCACGGGGGGCTAACACCGGGGAGCTGTTTTTT
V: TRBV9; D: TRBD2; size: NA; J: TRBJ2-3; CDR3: CASNKAPSGGTDTQYF; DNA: TGTGCCAGCAACAAAGCGCCTAGCGGGGGGACAGATACGCAGTATTTT
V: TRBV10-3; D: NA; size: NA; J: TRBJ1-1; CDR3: CAISEFTPNTEAFF; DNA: TGTGCCATCAGTGAGTTCACACCGAACACTGAAGCTTTCTTT
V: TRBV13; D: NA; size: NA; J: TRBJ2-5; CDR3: CASSPPRAEQETQYF; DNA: TGTGCCAGCAGCCCCCCTCGAGCGGAACAAGAGACCCAGTACTTC
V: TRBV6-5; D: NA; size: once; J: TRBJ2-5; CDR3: CASSFGQLETQYF; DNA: TGTGCCAGCAGTTTCGGACAGTTGGAGACCCAGTACTTC
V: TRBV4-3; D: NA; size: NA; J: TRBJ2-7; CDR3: CASSQVLGNGYEQYF; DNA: TGCGCCAGCAGCCAAGTGCTCGGGAATGGTTACGAGCAGTACTTC
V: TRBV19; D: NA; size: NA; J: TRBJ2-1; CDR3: CASSTGRRLNEQFF; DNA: TGTGCCAGTAGTACCGGTCGGAGACTTAATGAGCAGTTCTTC
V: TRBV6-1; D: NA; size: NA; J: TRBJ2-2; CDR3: CASSEGQGGSTGELFF; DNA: TGTGCCAGCAGTGAAGGTCAGGGGGGCTCAACCGGGGAGCTGTTTTTT
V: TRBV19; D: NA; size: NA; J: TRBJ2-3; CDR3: CASSQRQVTDTQYF; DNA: TGTGCCAGTAGCCAAAGACAGGTCACAGATACGCAGTATTTT
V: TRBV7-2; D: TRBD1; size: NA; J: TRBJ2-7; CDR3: CASSLGTGSHEQYF; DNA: TGTGCCAGCAGCTTAGGGACAGGGTCCCACGAGCAGTACTTC
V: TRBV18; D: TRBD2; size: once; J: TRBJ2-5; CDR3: CASSPASGGGETQYF; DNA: TGTGCCAGCTCACCAGCCAGCGGGGGAGGGGAGACCCAGTACTTC
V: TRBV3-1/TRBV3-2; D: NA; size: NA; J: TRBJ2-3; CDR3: CASSQERGYTDTQYF; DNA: TGTGCCAGCAGCCAAGAACGAGGATACACAGATACGCAGTATTTT
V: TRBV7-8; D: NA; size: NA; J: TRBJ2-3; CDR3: CASSHRTTRADTQYF; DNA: TGTGCCAGCAGCCATAGGACAACCCGTGCCGATACGCAGTATTTT
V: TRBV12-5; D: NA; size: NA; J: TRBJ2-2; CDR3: CASGSRLTGLSNTGELFF; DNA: TGTGCTAGTGGTTCCAGACTGACAGGTCTGTCGAACACCGGGGAGCTGTTTTTT
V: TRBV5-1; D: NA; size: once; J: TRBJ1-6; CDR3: CASSSFSGGNSPLHF; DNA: TGCGCCAGCAGCTCCTTCAGCGGGGGTAATTCACCCCTCCACTTT
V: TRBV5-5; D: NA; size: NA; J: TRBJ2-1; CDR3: CASSLGWPNYNEQFF; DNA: TGTGCCAGCAGCTTGGGATGGCCAAACTACAATGAGCAGTTCTTC
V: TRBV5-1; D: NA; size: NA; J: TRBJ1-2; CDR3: CASSFSGLINTF; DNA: TGCGCCAGCAGCTTTTCAGGTTTAATTAACACCTTC
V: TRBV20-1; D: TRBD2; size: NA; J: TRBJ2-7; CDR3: CSASGGYEQYF; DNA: TGCAGTGCTAGCGGGGGGTACGAGCAGTACTTC
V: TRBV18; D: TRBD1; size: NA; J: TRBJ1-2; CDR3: CASSADRDHYGYTF; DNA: TGTGCCAGCTCAGCGGACAGGGATCACTATGGCTACACCTTC
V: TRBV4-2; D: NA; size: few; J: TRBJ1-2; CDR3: CASSPTTATDYGYTF; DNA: TGTGCCAGCAGCCCCACGACAGCGACCGACTATGGCTACACCTTC
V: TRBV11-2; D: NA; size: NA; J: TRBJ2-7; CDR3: CASSMTGSFFYEQYF; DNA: TGTGCCAGCAGCATGACAGGCAGTTTTTTCTACGAGCAGTACTTC
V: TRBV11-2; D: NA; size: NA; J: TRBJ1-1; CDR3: CASSITGTIAEAFF; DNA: TGTGCCAGCAGCATAACAGGGACTATCGCTGAAGCTTTCTTT